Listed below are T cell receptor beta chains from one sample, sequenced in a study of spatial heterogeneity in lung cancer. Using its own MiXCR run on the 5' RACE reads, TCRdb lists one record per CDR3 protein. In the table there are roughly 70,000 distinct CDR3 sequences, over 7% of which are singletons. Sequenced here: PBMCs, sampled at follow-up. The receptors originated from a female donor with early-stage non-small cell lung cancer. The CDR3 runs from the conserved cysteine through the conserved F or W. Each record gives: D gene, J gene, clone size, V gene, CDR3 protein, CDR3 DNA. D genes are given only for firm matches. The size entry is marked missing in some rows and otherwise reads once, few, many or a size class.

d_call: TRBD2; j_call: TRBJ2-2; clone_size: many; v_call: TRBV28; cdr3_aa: CASSFRGTSAGELFF; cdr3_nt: TGTGCCAGCAGTTTTAGGGGGACTAGCGCCGGGGAGCTGTTTTTT
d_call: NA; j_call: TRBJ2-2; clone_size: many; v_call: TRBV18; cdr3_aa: CASSPNRVTNTGELFF; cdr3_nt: TGTGCCAGCTCACCGAACAGGGTAACGAACACCGGGGAGCTGTTTTTT
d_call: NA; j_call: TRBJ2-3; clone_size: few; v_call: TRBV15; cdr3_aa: CATSRDLSGVTDTQYF; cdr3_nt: TGTGCCACCAGCAGAGATCTGTCGGGAGTCACCGATACGCAGTATTTT
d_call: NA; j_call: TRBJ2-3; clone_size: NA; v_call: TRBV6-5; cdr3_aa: CASSYGATDTQYF; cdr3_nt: TGTGCCAGCAGTTACGGGGCCACAGATACGCAGTATTTT
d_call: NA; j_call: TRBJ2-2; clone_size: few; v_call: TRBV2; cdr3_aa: CARELERPGELFF; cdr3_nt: TGTGCCAGGGAGCTAGAAAGGCCCGGGGAGCTGTTTTTT
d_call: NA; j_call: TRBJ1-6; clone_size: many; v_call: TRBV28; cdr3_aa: CASSPEYRLRTLHF; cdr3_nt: TGTGCCAGCAGCCCCGAATACAGGCTCCGAACCCTCCACTTT
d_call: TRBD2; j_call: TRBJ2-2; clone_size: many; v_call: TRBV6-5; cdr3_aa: CASSRPWGGGKSGELFF; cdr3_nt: TGTGCCAGCAGTCGACCTTGGGGGGGAGGAAAGTCCGGGGAGCTGTTTTTT
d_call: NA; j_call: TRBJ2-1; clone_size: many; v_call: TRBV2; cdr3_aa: CASRVGDEQFF; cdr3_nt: TGTGCCAGCAGAGTTGGAGATGAGCAGTTCTTC
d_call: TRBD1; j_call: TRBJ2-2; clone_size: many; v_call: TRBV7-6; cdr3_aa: CASSSRQGTGNTGELFF; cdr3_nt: TGTGCCAGCAGTTCGAGACAGGGTACGGGGAACACCGGGGAGCTGTTTTTT
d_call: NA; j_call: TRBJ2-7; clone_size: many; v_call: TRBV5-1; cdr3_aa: CASSLGNNRVGEQYF; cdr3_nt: TGCGCCAGCAGCTTGGGAAATAACAGGGTAGGCGAGCAGTACTTC
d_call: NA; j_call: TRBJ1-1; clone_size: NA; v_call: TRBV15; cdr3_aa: CATSRDFGAEAFF; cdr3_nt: TGTGCCACCAGCAGAGATTTTGGGGCTGAAGCTTTCTTT
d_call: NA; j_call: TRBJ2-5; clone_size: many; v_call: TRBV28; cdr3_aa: CASSSPGGETQYF; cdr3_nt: TGTGCCAGCAGTTCCCCAGGGGGGGAGACCCAGTACTTC
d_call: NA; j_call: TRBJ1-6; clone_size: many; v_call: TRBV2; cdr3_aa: CASAGEYNSPLHF; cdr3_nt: TGTGCCAGCGCGGGGGAGTATAATTCACCCCTCCACTTT
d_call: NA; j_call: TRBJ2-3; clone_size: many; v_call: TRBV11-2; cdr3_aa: CASRPTTTDTQYF; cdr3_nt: TGTGCCAGCAGACCCACTACCACAGATACGCAGTATTTT
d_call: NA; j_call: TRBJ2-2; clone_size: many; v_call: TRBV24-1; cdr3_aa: CATEEGANTGELFF; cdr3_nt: TGTGCCACCGAGGAGGGGGCGAACACCGGGGAGCTGTTTTTT
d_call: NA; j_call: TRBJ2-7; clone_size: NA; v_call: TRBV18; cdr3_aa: CASSPQAYYEQYF; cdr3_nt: TGTGCCAGCTCACCCCAAGCTTACTACGAGCAGTACTTC
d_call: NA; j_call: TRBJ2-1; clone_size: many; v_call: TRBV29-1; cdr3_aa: CSPYKVSEQFF; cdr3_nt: TGCAGCCCTTATAAGGTGTCAGAGCAGTTCTTC
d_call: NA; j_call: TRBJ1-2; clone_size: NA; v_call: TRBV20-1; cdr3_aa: CSVIEGTDGYTF; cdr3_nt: TGCAGTGTTATCGAAGGGACGGATGGCTACACCTTC
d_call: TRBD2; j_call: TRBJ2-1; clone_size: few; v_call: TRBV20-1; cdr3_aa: CSASRTSGLNEQFF; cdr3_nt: TGCAGTGCTAGTAGGACTAGCGGCCTCAATGAGCAGTTCTTC
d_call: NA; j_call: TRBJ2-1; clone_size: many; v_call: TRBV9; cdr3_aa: CASSVTTRGEQFF; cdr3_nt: TGTGCCAGCAGCGTCACGACTCGCGGGGAGCAGTTCTTC
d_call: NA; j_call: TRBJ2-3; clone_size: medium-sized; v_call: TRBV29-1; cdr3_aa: CSVVDTLTDTQYF; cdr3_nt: TGCAGCGTTGTCGACACCCTCACGGATACGCAGTATTTT
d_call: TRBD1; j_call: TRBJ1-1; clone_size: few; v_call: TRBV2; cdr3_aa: CASSGDRMVTEAFF; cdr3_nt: TGTGCCAGCAGTGGGGACAGGATGGTTACTGAAGCTTTCTTT
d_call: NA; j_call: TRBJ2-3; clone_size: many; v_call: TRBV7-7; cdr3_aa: CASSPTGYTQYF; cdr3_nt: TGTGCTAGCAGCCCAACAGGATATACGCAGTATTTT
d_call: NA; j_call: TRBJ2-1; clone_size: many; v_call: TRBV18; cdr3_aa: CASSPDGSSYNEQFF; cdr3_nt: TGTGCCAGCTCCCCAGACGGCAGCTCCTACAATGAGCAGTTCTTC
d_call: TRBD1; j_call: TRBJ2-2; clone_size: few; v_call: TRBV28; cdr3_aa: CASRVGTGDSGGELFF; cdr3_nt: TGTGCCAGCAGAGTCGGGACAGGGGATTCAGGCGGGGAGCTGTTTTTT
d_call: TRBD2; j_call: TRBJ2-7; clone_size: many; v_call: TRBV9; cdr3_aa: CASSVGLAGGHEQYF; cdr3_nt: TGTGCCAGCAGCGTAGGACTAGCGGGAGGCCACGAGCAGTACTTC
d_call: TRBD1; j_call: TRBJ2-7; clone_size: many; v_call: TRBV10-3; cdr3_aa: CATGDRGENEQYF; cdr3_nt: TGTGCCACCGGGGACAGGGGCGAGAACGAGCAGTACTTC
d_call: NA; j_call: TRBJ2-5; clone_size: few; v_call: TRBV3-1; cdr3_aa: CASSQDETSFVQETQYF; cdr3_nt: TGTGCCAGCAGCCAAGATGAGACTAGTTTCGTCCAAGAGACCCAGTACTTC
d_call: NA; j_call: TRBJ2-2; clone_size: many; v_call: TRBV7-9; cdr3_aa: CASSSSGTGELFF; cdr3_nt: TGTGCCAGCAGCTCCAGCGGTACCGGGGAGCTGTTTTTT
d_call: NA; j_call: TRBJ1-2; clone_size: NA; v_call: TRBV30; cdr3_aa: CAWSLDQNYGYTF; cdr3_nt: TGTGCCTGGAGTCTGGATCAGAACTATGGCTACACCTTC
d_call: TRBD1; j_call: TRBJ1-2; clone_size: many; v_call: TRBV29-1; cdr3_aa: CSVAGQGDGYTF; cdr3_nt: TGCAGCGTGGCGGGACAGGGCGATGGCTACACCTTC
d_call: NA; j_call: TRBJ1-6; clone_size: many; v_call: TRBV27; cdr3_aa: CASRRAGKVSPLHF; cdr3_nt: TGTGCCAGCCGACGGGCAGGGAAAGTTTCACCCCTCCACTTT
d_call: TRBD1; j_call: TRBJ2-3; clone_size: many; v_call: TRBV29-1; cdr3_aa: CSGGDRGDTQYF; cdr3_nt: TGCAGCGGAGGGGACAGGGGAGATACGCAGTATTTT
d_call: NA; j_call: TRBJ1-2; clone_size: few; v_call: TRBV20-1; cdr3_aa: CSVSRDYGYTF; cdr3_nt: TGCAGTGTCTCGAGGGACTATGGCTACACCTTC
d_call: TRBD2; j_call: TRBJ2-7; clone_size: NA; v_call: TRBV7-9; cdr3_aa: CASSLLAGVYEQYF; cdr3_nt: TGTGCCAGCAGCTTACTAGCGGGAGTTTATGAGCAGTACTTC
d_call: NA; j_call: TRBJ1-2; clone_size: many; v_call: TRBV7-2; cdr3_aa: CASSLNTGSYGYTF; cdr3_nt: TGTGCCAGCAGCTTGAATACAGGTTCCTATGGCTACACCTTC
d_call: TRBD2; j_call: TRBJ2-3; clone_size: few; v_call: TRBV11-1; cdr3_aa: CATRSAGGYTDTQYF; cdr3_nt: TGTGCCACAAGGTCGGCGGGAGGCTACACAGATACGCAGTATTTT